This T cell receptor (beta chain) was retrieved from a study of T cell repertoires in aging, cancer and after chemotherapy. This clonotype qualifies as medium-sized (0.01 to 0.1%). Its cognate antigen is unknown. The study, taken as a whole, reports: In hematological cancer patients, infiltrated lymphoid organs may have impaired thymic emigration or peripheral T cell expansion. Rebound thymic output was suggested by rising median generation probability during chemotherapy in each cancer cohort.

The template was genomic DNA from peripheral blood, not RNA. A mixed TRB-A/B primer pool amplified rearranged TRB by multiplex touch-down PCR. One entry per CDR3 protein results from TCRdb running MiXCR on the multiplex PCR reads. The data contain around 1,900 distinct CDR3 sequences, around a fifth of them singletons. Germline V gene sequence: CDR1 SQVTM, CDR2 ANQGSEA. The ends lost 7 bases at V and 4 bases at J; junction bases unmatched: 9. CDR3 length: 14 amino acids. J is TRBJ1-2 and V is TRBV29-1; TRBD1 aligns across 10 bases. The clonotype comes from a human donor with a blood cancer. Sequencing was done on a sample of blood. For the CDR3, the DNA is TGCAGCGCCGAAGGGACAGGGGTCTTCTATGGCTACACCTTC. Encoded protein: CSAEGTGVFYGYTF.